This TCR beta chain was captured in a study of response to subunit inactivated influenza vaccine. V trimming: 4 bases; J trimming: 1 base; junction bases outside the gene matches: 16. Germline V CDR1 and CDR2: SGHAT, FQNNGV. The CDR3 spans 19 residues. Study-wide points: Each seasonal influenza vaccination, the authors suggested, recruits few new T cells.

From the RT-PCR reads, TCRdb called clonotypes with MiXCR, one entry per CDR3 protein. The sample contains approximately 700,000 distinct CDR3 sequences, 15% to 18% of which appear only once. With respect to this clonotype: No antigen is known for it.

The source material was PBMCs from blood, sampled roughly 13 days after vaccination. The clonotype was recovered from a man aged 50-60 years who received an inactivated influenza vaccine. This chain links TRBV11-2 with TRBJ2-7, with 10 nucleotides matching TRBD2. The CDR3 bases are TGTGCCAGCAGCTGGTTCGGGAGGACTGAGCGGGAGGGGTCCTACGAGCAGTACTTC. Translating it yields CASSWFGRTEREGSYEQYF. The variable domain in full, with the rest retrieved from reference TRBV11-2 and TRBJ2-7, is EAGVAQSPRYKIIEKRQSVAFWCNPISGHATLYWYQQILGQGPKLLIQFQNNGVVDDSQLPKDRFSAERLKGVDSTLKIQPAKLEDSAVYLCASSWFGRTEREGSYEQYFGPGTRLTVT.